This T cell receptor beta chain stems from a study of molecular identifiers for immune sequencing clone quantification. Both previously described methods and listed TCR primers were employed to make bulk TCR libraries. TCRdb reprocessed the PCR reads with MiXCR, giving one entry per CDR3 protein. In the table there are about 330,000 distinct CDR3 sequences, roughly a quarter of which are singletons. This clonotype came up many times. The antigen remains undetermined. Unmatched junction bases numbered 9, after V lost 4 bases and J lost 8 bases. The CDR3 extends over 15 amino acids. CDR1 and CDR2 from the germline V gene are MNHEY and SVGAGI. Sequencing libraries of naive CD8 cells derived from around 20,000 to 990,000 sorted cells with 10%, 30% or 50% RNA. Study-level points and caveats: Spiked Jurkat TCR RNA from one cell was reportedly detectable among about 1 million naive cells. Clones above 20 RNA copies contained over 99% of effector molecules and under 1% of naive molecules.

The sample taken for sequencing was naive CD8+ T cells from blood, with Jurkat cell RNA spiked in. The subset was: FACS-sorted CD8+CD4-CCR7+CD45RA+ naive T cells. The chain carries TRBV6-5 and TRBJ2-1, with 9 positions matching TRBD2. This receptor was identified in a human donor in good health. Some libraries in this study had Jurkat cell RNA spiked in. CDR3 region: CASSSGTSWVDEQFF. The DNA for the CDR3 is TGTGCCAGCAGTTCTGGGACTAGCTGGGTCGATGAGCAGTTCTTC.